The present entry profiles one TCR beta chain with its context. Its specificity is not known. CDR1 and CDR2 (germline): KGHDR, SFDVKD. The CDR3 has 13 residues. V was clipped by 10 bases and J by 1 base, with 9 bases between them. This sample was taken from a study of response to subunit inactivated influenza vaccine. The study's findings and limits: Only a handful of new T cells, the authors suggested, are recruited with each seasonal influenza vaccination.

Via MiXCR, TCRdb re-called the RT-PCR reads, giving one row per CDR3 protein. The sample contains about 520,000 distinct CDR3 sequences, about 25% of which appear only once. The J gene is TRBJ2-2, the V gene TRBV24-1, with D possibly being TRBD2 (5 bases). This TCR was recovered from a man aged 50 or older who received an inactivated influenza vaccine. Source: CD4+ T cells sorted from PBMCs, taken roughly 5 days after vaccination. As DNA, the CDR3 is TGTGCCACGCGGACTGAGAACACCGGGGAGCTGTTTTTT. Protein product: CATRTENTGELFF.